The source of this TCR beta chain is a study of blood T cells in healthy people across ages. With a J-beta primer mix and a sample-barcoded 5' primer, a second PCR ran about 7 to 11 cycles. TCRdb analysed the 5' RACE reads with MiXCR anew, one entry per CDR3 protein. The sample records about 1.1 million distinct CDR3 sequences, 35% to 40% being singletons. Looked up from germline, CDR1 is DFQATT and CDR2 is SNEGSKA (reference sequence). This CDR3 comprises 15 residues. The V gene lost 1 base and the J gene lost 7 bases, with 17 bases spanning the gap. Per sample, a minimum of 6 million PBMCs were isolated.

The sample consisted of blood. The sequence derives from a man aged 18 to 29 in good health. This chain links TRBV20-1 with TRBJ2-1; D is perhaps TRBD1 (7 bases). CDR3 amino acids: CSARVAEGAGNEQFF. CDR3 nucleotide sequence: TGCAGTGCTAGAGTTGCGGAGGGGGCGGGGAATGAGCAGTTCTTC.